This T cell receptor (beta chain) originates from a study of cytomegalovirus exposure and HLA in healthy donors. This CDR3 comprises 15 residues. Germline CDR1 is MDHEN and CDR2 is SYDVKM. V shed 2 bases and J shed 10 bases, with 18 bases lying between them. The PCR was carried out with 60 Vbeta primers and 13 Jbeta primers. Sequencing used immunoSEQ multiplex PCR; TCRdb keeps in-frame clones, though not all of them. The table shows around 210,000 clones, with around 77% occurring only once. The TCR was taken from a woman in her 30s in good health and CMV-seronegative. The specimen sequenced was PBMCs. The chain joins TRBV28 to TRBJ2-1; perhaps TRBD1 as D (8 bases). CDR3 sequence (DNA): TGTGCCAGCAGTTTAACAGGGGGGGTCGGGAGGGAGCAGTTCTTC. Its protein product is CASSLTGGVGREQFF.